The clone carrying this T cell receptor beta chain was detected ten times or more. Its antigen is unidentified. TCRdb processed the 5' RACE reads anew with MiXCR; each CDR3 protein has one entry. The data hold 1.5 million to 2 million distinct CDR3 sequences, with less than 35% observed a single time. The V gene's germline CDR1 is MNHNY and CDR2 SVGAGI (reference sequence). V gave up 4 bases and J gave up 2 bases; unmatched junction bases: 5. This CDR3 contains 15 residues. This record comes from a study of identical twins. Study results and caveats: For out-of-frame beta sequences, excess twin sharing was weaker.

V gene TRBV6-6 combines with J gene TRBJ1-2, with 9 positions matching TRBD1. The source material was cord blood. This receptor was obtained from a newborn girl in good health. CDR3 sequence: CASSSPDRGNYGYTF. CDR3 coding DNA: TGTGCCAGCAGTTCCCCGGACAGGGGCAACTATGGCTACACCTTC.